This is a list of T cell receptor beta chains from one sample in a study of blood T cell repertoires in COVID-19. Here immunoSEQ multiplex PCR was the method, and the copy in TCRdb shows in-frame clones only, minus some. This sample carries some 200,000 clones, roughly 84% of them seen once, and the ten largest clones take 15% to 20%. Specimen: peripheral blood. These receptors were taken from an elderly woman with active or convalescent COVID-19. Each CDR3 is given with its conserved first and last residue. D genes are given only for firm matches. For some rows the clone size is stated as once, few or many, or as a class when expanded; others skip it.

j_call: TRBJ2-1; clone_size: once; v_call: TRBV7-3; d_call: TRBD2; cdr3_nt: TGTGCCAGCAGTCAAGCGGGGGCTTCCTACAATGAGCAGTTCTTC; cdr3_aa: CASSQAGASYNEQFF
j_call: TRBJ1-6; clone_size: NA; v_call: TRBV5-1; d_call: NA; cdr3_nt: TGCGCCAGCAGCTTGGCCGGAGGGAAGAACTCACCCCTCCACTTT; cdr3_aa: CASSLAGGKNSPLHF
j_call: TRBJ2-7; clone_size: few; v_call: TRBV9; d_call: TRBD2; cdr3_nt: TGTGCCAGCAGCGTGGGTCTAGCGGGGGAGATCTACGAGCAGTACTTC; cdr3_aa: CASSVGLAGEIYEQYF
j_call: TRBJ2-7; clone_size: NA; v_call: TRBV11-3; d_call: TRBD2; cdr3_nt: TGTGCCAGCAGCCCCCCGGGACTAGGGTACGAGCAGTACTTC; cdr3_aa: CASSPPGLGYEQYF
j_call: TRBJ2-7; clone_size: NA; v_call: TRBV5-4; d_call: TRBD1; cdr3_nt: TGTGCCACCCACCGGGACAGGGGAAACGAGCAGTACTTC; cdr3_aa: CATHRDRGNEQYF
j_call: TRBJ2-7; clone_size: NA; v_call: TRBV19; d_call: NA; cdr3_nt: TGTGCCAGTAGTCACCCAGGGGTCAAGCAGTACTTC; cdr3_aa: CASSHPGVKQYF
j_call: TRBJ2-7; clone_size: once; v_call: TRBV19; d_call: NA; cdr3_nt: TGTGCCAGTAGTGTATCCAGGGTAGGAGAGCAGTACTTC; cdr3_aa: CASSVSRVGEQYF
j_call: TRBJ2-2; clone_size: NA; v_call: TRBV19; d_call: TRBD1; cdr3_nt: TGTGCCAGTAGTATACAACCGGGACAGGTTAACACCGGGGAGCTGTTTTTT; cdr3_aa: CASSIQPGQVNTGELFF
j_call: TRBJ1-1; clone_size: once; v_call: TRBV6-6; d_call: TRBD1; cdr3_nt: TGTGCCAGCAGTTACGTGACAGGGGCCCCGAACACTGAAGCTTTCTTT; cdr3_aa: CASSYVTGAPNTEAFF
j_call: TRBJ2-1; clone_size: few; v_call: TRBV7-2; d_call: NA; cdr3_nt: TGTGCCAGCAGCCAGAAGGGGGTCCCCTACTTACAGGATGAGCAGTTCTTC; cdr3_aa: CASSQKGVPYLQDEQFF
j_call: TRBJ2-7; clone_size: NA; v_call: TRBV7-2; d_call: TRBD2; cdr3_nt: TGTGCCAGCAACTTACTATCGGGAGGTAGGGAGCAGTACTTC; cdr3_aa: CASNLLSGGREQYF
j_call: TRBJ2-7; clone_size: NA; v_call: TRBV30; d_call: TRBD2; cdr3_nt: TGTGCCTGGAGTGAGATTCTAGCGGGGTACTACGAGCAGTACTTC; cdr3_aa: CAWSEILAGYYEQYF
j_call: TRBJ2-3; clone_size: NA; v_call: TRBV5-1; d_call: NA; cdr3_nt: TGCGCCAGCAGCTTACTAGCATCGACCCCAGATACGCAGTATTTT; cdr3_aa: CASSLLASTPDTQYF
j_call: TRBJ2-1; clone_size: NA; v_call: TRBV9; d_call: TRBD2; cdr3_nt: TGTGCCAGCAGCCCCCAAGTGGGGACTAGCGGCTTTGGGCAGTTCTTC; cdr3_aa: CASSPQVGTSGFGQFF
j_call: TRBJ2-3; clone_size: NA; v_call: TRBV3-1/TRBV3-2; d_call: TRBD1; cdr3_nt: TGTGCCACCGAGGGGGCGATGGGGGCGGATACGCAGTATTTT; cdr3_aa: CATEGAMGADTQYF
j_call: TRBJ1-5; clone_size: NA; v_call: TRBV28; d_call: NA; cdr3_nt: TGTGCCAGCAGTTTATCCGGGTTCGTAAGGGGTCAGCCCCAGCATTTT; cdr3_aa: CASSLSGFVRGQPQHF
j_call: TRBJ1-1; clone_size: NA; v_call: TRBV5-5; d_call: NA; cdr3_nt: TGTGCCAGCAGCCGAAGTAGTAAGAACACTGAAGCTTTCTTT; cdr3_aa: CASSRSSKNTEAFF
j_call: TRBJ1-1; clone_size: NA; v_call: TRBV4-1; d_call: TRBD1; cdr3_nt: TGCGCCAGCAGCCCTCGGGGGACAGGGGGCGTTGGGGTGGGCACTGAAGCTTTCTTT; cdr3_aa: CASSPRGTGGVGVGTEAFF
j_call: TRBJ2-3; clone_size: NA; v_call: TRBV7-9; d_call: NA; cdr3_nt: TGTGCCAGCAGCTTAGCGTCAGGGGATGACGCAGATACGCAGTATTTT; cdr3_aa: CASSLASGDDADTQYF
j_call: TRBJ2-7; clone_size: NA; v_call: TRBV6-5; d_call: TRBD2; cdr3_nt: TGTGCCAGCAGTTACTCGAACGGACTAGTCTCCGAGCAGTACTTC; cdr3_aa: CASSYSNGLVSEQYF
j_call: TRBJ2-7; clone_size: NA; v_call: TRBV6-2/TRBV6-3; d_call: NA; cdr3_nt: TGTGCCAGCAGTCCGGACAGCCTGGGCCTTTCTGGGCAGTACTTC; cdr3_aa: CASSPDSLGLSGQYF
j_call: TRBJ2-1; clone_size: NA; v_call: TRBV27; d_call: TRBD1; cdr3_nt: TGTGCCAGCAGACGGACAGGGTCCAATGAGCAGTTCTTC; cdr3_aa: CASRRTGSNEQFF